The 20 T cell receptor beta chains listed next were all sequenced from one sample in a study of Tregs in tolerant kidney transplant recipients. Measured with immunoSEQ multiplex PCR; TCRdb has only the in-frame clones, and not every one. The sample records 55,000 to 70,000 clones, 80% to 90% being singletons. Sequenced here: Tregs from blood, sampled before the transplant. The receptors shown here come from a human donor who received a combined kidney and bone marrow transplant.

J is TRBJ1-5 and V is TRBV6-1, with 7 bases aligning to TRBD1. V was clipped by 6 bases and J by 7 bases; unmatched bases: 6. CDR1 is MNHNS, CDR2 SASEGT, per germline. The CDR3 length is 13 residues. The CDR3 DNA follows: TGTGCCAGCAGGGCGGACAGGTTACAGCCCCAGCATTTT. It yields the protein CASRADRLQPQHF.

The rearrangement joins TRBV2 to TRBJ2-3; 12 bases agree with TRBD2. The germline V gene encodes CDR1 SNHLY and CDR2 FYNNEI. The CDR3 sequence is 15 residues long. With V trimmed by 5 bases and J by 9 bases, 9 bases remained unmatched. The CDR3 loop is CASSRLAGDSTTQYF. The CDR3 DNA reads as TGTGCCAGCAGTCGACTAGCGGGGGACAGTACCACGCAGTATTTT. Looking up the rest from reference TRBV2 and TRBJ2-3 gives the full variable domain: EPEVTQTPSHQVTQMGQEVILRCVPISNHLYFYWYRQILGQKVEFLVSFYNNEISEKSEIFDDQFSVERPDGSNFTLKIRSTKLEDSAMYFCASSRLAGDSTTQYFGPGTRLTVL.

The chain joins TRBV5-4 to TRBJ2-3; TRBD2 matches 11 bases. Germline V gene sequence: CDR1 SGHNT, CDR2 YYREEE (reference sequence). J gave up 2 bases and V 4 bases, and 6 bases lay outside the gene matches. This CDR3 contains 16 residues. The CDR3 loop is CASSLNSGGATDTQYF. In DNA form, the CDR3 reads TGTGCCAGCAGCCTAAATAGCGGGGGGGCCACAGATACGCAGTATTTT.

This chain uses TRBV5-1 with TRBJ2-7, with 9 bases lining up with TRBD1. CDR3 length: 14 amino acids. In germline, CDR1 is SGHRS, CDR2 YFSETQ. V was clipped by 3 bases and J by 5 bases; unmatched bases: 6. Written as DNA, the CDR3 is TGCGCCAGCAGCTCGCTACAGGGGGCAAACGAGCAGTACTTC. Its protein is CASSSLQGANEQYF.

The chain links TRBV10-3 to TRBJ1-1; TRBD1 aligns across 11 bases. V shed 6 bases, J shed 1 base, and the junction held 10 bases outside the gene matches. Germline assignment: CDR1 ENHRY and CDR2 SYGVKD. The CDR3 spans 17 residues. Written as DNA, the CDR3 is TGTGCCATCAGAGGGACAGGGGGTTATTGGGGGAACACTGAAGCTTTCTTT. Amino acid sequence: CAIRGTGGYWGNTEAFF.

In its sample, this clone was seen a few times. The genes are TRBV28 and TRBJ1-5; D gene unclear. Germline CDR1 reads MDHEN; CDR2 reads SYDVKM. CDR3 length: 14 amino acids. V lost 5 bases, J lost 3 bases, and 11 bases lay in between. The CDR3 here is CASSEWIDNQPQHF. CDR3 nucleotide sequence: TGTGCCAGCAGTGAGTGGATTGACAATCAGCCCCAGCATTTT.

The gene calls are TRBV9 and TRBJ2-3; D perhaps matches TRBD2 (5 bases). CDR1 is SGDLS and CDR2 is YYNGEE in the germline V gene. CDR3 length: 14 residues. Between the trimmed V and J ends, which lost 4 bases and 6 bases, there was a span of 15 bases. CDR3 in amino acids: CASSSGPRADTQYF. The DNA of the CDR3 is TGTGCCAGCAGCTCCGGCCCGCGGGCGGATACGCAGTATTTT.

This chain connects TRBV27 to TRBJ2-6, with 8 positions matching TRBD2. Looked up from germline, CDR1 is MNHEY and CDR2 is SMNVEV (reference sequence). The CDR3 loop spans 18 amino acids. The V gene end was trimmed by 8 bases and the J gene end by 3 bases; junction bases not matched to a gene: 15. CDR3 bases: TGTGCCAGCTCACTCCGAGGGGGGCGGGGGGTTGGGGCCAACGTCCTGACTTTC. It is translated as CASSLRGGRGVGANVLTF. Drawing the rest from reference TRBV27 and TRBJ2-6, the complete variable domain is EAQVTQNPRYLITVTGKKLTVTCSQNMNHEYMSWYRQDPGLGLRQIYYSMNVEVTDKGDVPEGYKVSRKEKRNFPLILESPSPNQTSLYFCASSLRGGRGVGANVLTFGAGSRLTVL.

V is TRBV19 and J is TRBJ2-3; 16 nucleotides match TRBD2. Germline loops: CDR1 LNHDA, CDR2 SQIVND (reference sequence). Trimming removed 9 bases from V and 4 bases from J; junction bases left unmatched: 4. This CDR3 has 15 amino acids. CDR3 bases: TGTGCCAGCATGGGACTAGCGGGGGGGCCAGATACGCAGTATTTT. It yields the protein CASMGLAGGPDTQYF.

The chain has TRBV5-6 and TRBJ1-5; 8 bases match TRBD1. CDR1 is SGHDT and CDR2 is YYEEEE in the germline V gene. Trimming removed 1 base from V and 6 bases from J; junction bases left unmatched: 9. This CDR3 is built from 16 residues. The DNA for the CDR3 is TGTGCCAGCAGCTTGAGTAAGGACAGGGAGCTTCAGCCCCAGCATTTT. Protein product: CASSLSKDRELQPQHF.

The chain couples TRBV11-3 to TRBJ2-5, with D possibly matching TRBD2 (7 bases). V was cut by 5 bases and J by 2 bases, with 15 bases left in between. Germline V gene sequence: CDR1 SGHNT, CDR2 YENEEA. This CDR3 has 15 residues. The CDR3 DNA is TGTGCCAGCAGCCCAGGGGAGGGAGAACAAGAGACCCAGTACTTC. Translated: CASSPGEGEQETQYF.

This chain links TRBV19 with TRBJ1-2; D not resolved. Germline-derived CDR1 and CDR2 are LNHDA and SQIVND (reference sequence). CDR3 length: 13 amino acids. The V end was cut by 2 bases, the J end by 0 bases, with 4 bases between. The DNA of the CDR3 is TGTGCCAGTAGTATATCCCCTAACTATGGCTACACCTTC. It yields the protein CASSISPNYGYTF.

CDR3: CASSLDVYEQYF. The CDR3 coding sequence is TGTGCCAGCAGCTTAGACGTCTACGAGCAGTACTTC. The J gene is TRBJ2-5, the V gene TRBV7-9; D not certain. The end of the DNA is better explained by TRBJ2-7, so the J call may be wrong. CDR1 SEHNR and CDR2 FQNEAQ come from the germline V gene (reference sequence). This CDR3 comprises 12 residues.

The chain links TRBV5-6 to TRBJ2-7; weak D call: TRBD2 (7 bases). V gave up 5 bases and J gave up 1 base, with 13 bases separating them. CDR3 length: 14 amino acids. Germline V CDR1 and CDR2: SGHDT, YYEEEE. The CDR3 protein is CASSPGGWSYEQYF. CDR3 DNA: TGTGCCAGCAGTCCGGGGGGCTGGTCCTACGAGCAGTACTTC.

The chain uses TRBV6-6 and TRBJ1-5; D gene unclear. V was trimmed by 7 bases and J by 2 bases, leaving 6 bases between them. This CDR3 spans 12 amino acids. From germline, CDR1 is MNHNY and CDR2 SVGAGI (reference sequence). Here the CDR3 DNA reads TGTGCCAGCAATCCGGGCAATCAGCCCCAGCATTTT. Amino acids: CASNPGNQPQHF.

The V call is TRBV11-2, the J call TRBJ2-2; possibly TRBD2 for D (6 bases). The CDR3 loop spans 17 amino acids. Germline CDR1 is SGHAT and CDR2 is FQNNGV. Trimming stripped 5 bases from V and 1 base from J, with 17 bases between. The CDR3 loop reads CASSRGGGAGNTGELFF. Written as DNA, the CDR3 is TGTGCCAGCAGCCGTGGGGGAGGTGCGGGGAACACCGGGGAGCTGTTTTTT.

The chain has TRBV5-4 and TRBJ2-7, with D maybe TRBD1 (6 bases). CDR3 length equals 13 residues. Trimming took off 5 bases at V and 4 bases at J, with 13 bases between the two ends. Germline-derived CDR1 and CDR2 are SGHNT and YYREEE (reference sequence). This CDR3 is CASSQDRRYEQYF. The DNA of the CDR3 is TGTGCCAGCAGTCAAGACAGGCGTTACGAGCAGTACTTC.

The V call is TRBV27, the J call TRBJ1-4; D is unclear. Germline CDR1 and CDR2: MNHEY and SMNVEV (reference sequence). The CDR3 is 17 amino acids. The ends were cut back, 1 base at V and 0 bases at J, with 12 bases in the middle. In nucleotides, the CDR3 is TGTGCCAGCAGTTTATTCCACCGGTTGGCAACTAATGAAAAACTGTTTTTT. It specifies CASSLFHRLATNEKLFF. The variable domain in full, with the rest retrieved from reference TRBV27 and TRBJ1-4, is EAQVTQNPRYLITVTGKKLTVTCSQNMNHEYMSWYRQDPGLGLRQIYYSMNVEVTDKGDVPEGYKVSRKEKRNFPLILESPSPNQTSLYFCASSLFHRLATNEKLFFGSGTQLSVL.

V usage is TRBV30 and J usage is TRBJ1-5; no clear D gene. V was cut by 2 bases and J by 4 bases, with 12 bases left in between. Looked up from germline, CDR1 is GTSNPN and CDR2 is SVGIG (reference sequence). There are 14 residues in the CDR3. CDR3 residues: CAWSRAVRNQPQHF. The CDR3 nucleotides are TGTGCCTGGAGTCGGGCCGTGAGGAATCAGCCCCAGCATTTT.

The rearrangement joins TRBV5-1 to TRBJ1-1, with TRBD1 as a possible D gene (6 bases). Trimming left V 4 bases short and J 1 base short, with 11 bases between. Germline lookup yields CDR1 SGHRS and CDR2 YFSETQ. The CDR3 length is 14 residues. CDR3 region: CASSAGGGNTEAFF. CDR3 nucleotides: TGCGCCAGCAGCGCGGGGGGCGGGAACACTGAAGCTTTCTTT.